This T cell receptor beta chain comes out of a study of T cells in Graves' hyperthyroidism and ophthalmopathy. Study results and limitations: Clonotypes that were expanded in thyroid above 0.001 mostly appeared in blood too.

Among ophthalmopathy patients, the Clinical Activity Score reached at least 3, the NOSPECS grade reached at least 4, and duration remained under 3 months. Researchers barred patients who had uncontrolled infection, other autoimmune disease, pregnancy or lactation. The PBMCs had their origin in roughly 9.8 ml of fresh peripheral blood. V dropped 6 bases and J dropped 6; count of bases not matched to a gene: 8. This CDR3 contains 13 residues. Looked up from germline, CDR1 is GTSNPN and CDR2 is SVGIG (reference sequence). This clonotype was picked up many times. Its specificity is not known. RNA transcripts served as the template for amplifying TCR beta CDR3 regions. HTBI primers were used for first-round RT-PCR of the TCR CDR3. TCRdb reprocessed the multiplex PCR reads with MiXCR, giving one entry per CDR3 protein. The sample has about 300,000 distinct CDR3 sequences, roughly a fifth seen once.

This sequence originates from a man aged 50 to 59 with Graves' ophthalmopathy. Sequenced material: blood. The rearrangement links TRBV30 to TRBJ1-2; 9 nucleotides agree with TRBD1. The chain's CDR3 is CACPGTGRDGYTF. In DNA form, the CDR3 reads TGTGCCTGCCCCGGGACAGGGAGGGATGGCTACACCTTC.